This T cell receptor beta chain is drawn from a study of T cell changes during pregnancy in multiple sclerosis. Libraries were prepared by immunoSEQ multiplex PCR; TCRdb keeps only in-frame clonotypes and omits some of them. Found here are 85,000 to 130,000 clones, around 90% of them singletons; the top ten hold over 1.5%. This CDR3 contains 11 residues. CDR1 is SGHAT and CDR2 is FQDESV in the germline V gene (reference sequence). Regarding this clone: An end of the junction differs from the germline gene, which may be a read error.

This chain links TRBV11-1 with TRBJ2-1; D gene ambiguous. The TCR comes from a female donor with multiple sclerosis, enrolled in a pregnancy study. Sequencing was performed on peripheral blood, taken before pregnancy. This chain's CDR3 is CASSFGGEQFF. CDR3 bases: TGTGCCAGCAGCTTTGGTGGTGAGCAATTCTTC.